This T cell receptor beta chain comes out of a study of blood T cells in healthy people across ages. The study, taken as a whole, reports: Both higher diversity and more naive CD4+ cells marked long-lived donors when set against aged donors. Observed TCR beta diversity per million T cells went down as age went up. This fall followed a roughly linear course with age.

In this sample, this clonotype turned up a few times. Its antigen is currently unknown. The second PCR ran about 6 to 11 cycles with a sample-barcoded 5' primer and J-beta primers. TCRdb ran MiXCR on the 5' RACE reads and lists one entry per CDR3 protein. The data contain 550,000 to 750,000 distinct CDR3 sequences, around 21% of them singletons. The sequencing sample was made of blood. The receptor comes from a man aged 65 to 79 in good health.

CDR3 coding DNA: TGTGCCAGCAGTTACGGGGAGAGCTCCTACAATGAGCAGTTCTTC. The encoded protein is CASSYGESSYNEQFF. This chain uses TRBV6-6 with TRBJ2-1, with D perhaps matching TRBD2 (5 bases). The CDR3 spans 15 residues. Germline CDR1 is MNHNY and CDR2 is SVGAGI (reference sequence). Trimming removed 2 bases from V and 0 bases from J, with 8 bases in between.